These 2 T cell receptor beta chains share one sample of origin, sequenced in a study of Graves' ophthalmopathy and Graves' hyperthyroidism. CDR3 regions of TCR beta were amplified from RNA transcripts. A first-round RT-PCR used HTBI primers, followed by a second-round multiplex PCR. TCRdb fed the multiplex PCR reads into MiXCR, producing one record per CDR3 protein. The sample yields about 550,000 distinct CDR3 sequences, approximately 35% seen once. The sequenced sample consisted of peripheral blood or thyroid tissue (not recorded which). All receptors derive from an adult man with Graves' hyperthyroidism.

This clonotype was seen many times. The V and J genes are TRBV7-9 and TRBJ2-7, with 7 positions matching TRBD2. The CDR3 consists of 17 residues. The J segment lost 0 bases and the V segment lost 2 bases, leaving 10 bases of the junction unmatched. Germline V gives CDR1 SEHNR, CDR2 FQNEAQ (reference sequence). This chain's CDR3 is CASSLIPFRGVSYEQYF. For the CDR3, the DNA is TGTGCCAGCAGCTTAATCCCGTTCCGGGGGGTCTCCTACGAGCAGTACTTC.

This clonotype was seen more than once but under ten times. The genes are TRBV6-5 and TRBJ1-1; D is ambiguous. Germline V lookup: CDR1 MNHEY, CDR2 SVGAGI. The CDR3 runs to 15 residues. V lost 2 bases and J lost 1, with 11 bases in between. CDR3 nucleotides: TGTGCCAGCAGTTACACACTTAACAGGAACACTGAAGCTTTCTTT. Its protein is CASSYTLNRNTEAFF.